This T cell receptor (beta chain) was sequenced in a study of cytomegalovirus exposure and HLA in healthy donors. Germline V gives CDR1 MNHEY, CDR2 SMNVEV (reference sequence). This CDR3 region has 16 residues. With 4 bases removed from V and 6 bases from J, the gap between germline ends came to 20 bases. PCR involved 60 Vbeta and 13 Jbeta primers. Sequencing used immunoSEQ multiplex PCR; TCRdb keeps in-frame clones, though not all of them. This sample yields fewer than 110,000 clones, of which approximately 66% are seen a single time; roughly 3.4% belongs to the top ten. The clonotype originates from a woman in her fifties or sixties in good health and CMV-seronegative. The rearrangement joins TRBV27 to TRBJ2-3; D gene uncertain. The sequencing sample was made of PBMCs. As DNA, the CDR3 is TGTGCCAGCAGTTCATTAAGCGTGGTTGGCGTGGATACGCAGTATTTT. Its protein is CASSSLSVVGVDTQYF.